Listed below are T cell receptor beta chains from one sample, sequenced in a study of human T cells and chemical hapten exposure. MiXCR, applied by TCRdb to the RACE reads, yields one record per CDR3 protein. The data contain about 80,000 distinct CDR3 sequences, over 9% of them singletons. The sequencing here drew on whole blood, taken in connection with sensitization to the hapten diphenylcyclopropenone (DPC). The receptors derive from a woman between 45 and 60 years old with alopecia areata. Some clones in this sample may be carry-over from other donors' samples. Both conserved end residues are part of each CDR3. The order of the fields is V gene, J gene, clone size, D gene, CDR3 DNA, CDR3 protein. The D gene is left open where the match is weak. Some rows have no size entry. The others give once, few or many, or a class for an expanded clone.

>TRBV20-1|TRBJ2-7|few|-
TGCAGTGCTAGCCCCCGAGGACGGGTTACCTACGAGCAGTACTTC
CSASPRGRVTYEQYF
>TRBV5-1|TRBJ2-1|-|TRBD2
TGCGCCAGCAGCGTGGCGGGAGGTCCTCGGGTCGAGCAGTTCTTC
CASSVAGGPRVEQFF
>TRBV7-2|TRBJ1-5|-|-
TGTGCCAGCAGCTTGTGGACAGCCCAGCCCCAGCATTTT
CASSLWTAQPQHF
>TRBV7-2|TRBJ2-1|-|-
TGTGCCAGCAGCACCTCCGGGACTTACAATGAGCAGTTCTTC
CASSTSGTYNEQFF
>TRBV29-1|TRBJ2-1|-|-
TGCAGCGCCGGATCGGCGGAGCAGTTCTTC
CSAGSAEQFF
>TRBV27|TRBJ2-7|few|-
TGTGCCAGCAGTCGCCGGCTTTTCTACGAGCAGTACTTC
CASSRRLFYEQYF
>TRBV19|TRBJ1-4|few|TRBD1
TGTGCCAGCTCCAGGGACAGGGGTGAAAAACTGTTTTTT
CASSRDRGEKLFF
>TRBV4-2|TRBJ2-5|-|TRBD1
TGTGCCAGCAGCCCGTCGGGACAGCAAGAGACCCAGTACTTC
CASSPSGQQETQYF
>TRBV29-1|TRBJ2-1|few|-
TGCAGCGCCACGCGGCCAGCCAATGAGCAGTTCTTC
CSATRPANEQFF
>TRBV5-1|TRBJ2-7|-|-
TGCGCCAGCAGCCGCCTTTCTGGCTACGAGCAGTACTTC
CASSRLSGYEQYF
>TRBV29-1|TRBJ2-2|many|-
TGCAGCGTTGACAGGGAGAACACCGGGGAGCTGTTTTTT
CSVDRENTGELFF
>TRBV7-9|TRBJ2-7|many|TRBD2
TGTGCCTCCGCGGAAAGCGGGGGTTACGAGCAGTACTTC
CASAESGGYEQYF
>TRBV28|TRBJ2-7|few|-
TGTGCCAGCGGGCCGACCTACGAGCAGTACTTC
CASGPTYEQYF
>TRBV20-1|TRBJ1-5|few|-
TGCAGTGCTAGTCGGGCTAAAGGGGGGAATAATCAGCCCCAGCATTTT
CSASRAKGGNNQPQHF
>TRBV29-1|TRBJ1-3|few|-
TGCAGCGTGGGTCTCAGCTCTGGAAACACCATATATTTT
CSVGLSSGNTIYF
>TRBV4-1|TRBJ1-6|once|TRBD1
TGCGCCAGCAGCCAACAGGGACAGGGTTATTCACCCCTCCACTTT
CASSQQGQGYSPLHF
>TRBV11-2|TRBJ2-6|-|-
TGTGCCAGCAGCTTAGTTCCCCACTCTGGGGCCAACGTCCTGACTTTC
CASSLVPHSGANVLTF
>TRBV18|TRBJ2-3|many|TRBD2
TGTGCCAGCTCACCTTCCCTAGCGGGATCAGATACGCAGTATTTT
CASSPSLAGSDTQYF
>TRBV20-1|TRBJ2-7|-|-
TGCAGTGCTTACCGGGACTCCTACGAGCAGTACTTC
CSAYRDSYEQYF
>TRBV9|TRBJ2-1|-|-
TGTGCCAGCAGCGTAGTATCGGCCTCCTACAATGAGCAGTTCTTC
CASSVVSASYNEQFF
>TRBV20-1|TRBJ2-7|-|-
TGCAGTGTACCAGAGGGGGGAGCCCCCTACGAGCAGTACTTC
CSVPEGGAPYEQYF
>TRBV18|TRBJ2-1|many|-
TGTGCCAGCTCACCAGGTGGCAGCTACAATGAGCAGTTCTTC
CASSPGGSYNEQFF
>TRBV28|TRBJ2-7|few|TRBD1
TGTGCCAGCACCTCCGGGACAGCCCCCTACGAGCAGTACTTC
CASTSGTAPYEQYF
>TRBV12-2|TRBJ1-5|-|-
TGTGCAAGTCGCTTAGCCCCAGGGGGCCGCGACGGGGGCAATCAGCCCCAGCATTTT
CASRLAPGGRDGGNQPQHF
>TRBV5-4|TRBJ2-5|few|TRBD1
TGTGCCAGCCGGAAGACAGGGACAGAGACCCAGTACTTC
CASRKTGTETQYF
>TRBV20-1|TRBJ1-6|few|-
TGCAGTGCTAGTATCACAGGGAGGGATTCACCCCTCCACTTT
CSASITGRDSPLHF
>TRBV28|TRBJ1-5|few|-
TGTGCCAGCAGTTCGGAGACAGGTCGCAATCAGCCCCAGCATTTT
CASSSETGRNQPQHF
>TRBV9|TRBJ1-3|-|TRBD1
TGTGCCAGCAGCCCCGGACAGGCTGGAAACACCATATATTTT
CASSPGQAGNTIYF
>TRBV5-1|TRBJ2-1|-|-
TGCGCCAGCAGCTTGGCCGGCAAACTTAACTCCTACAATGAGCAGTTCTTC
CASSLAGKLNSYNEQFF
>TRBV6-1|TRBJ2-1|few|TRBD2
TGTGCCAGCAGTGAAATGACTAGCTTCCCCTACAATGAGCAGTTCTTC
CASSEMTSFPYNEQFF
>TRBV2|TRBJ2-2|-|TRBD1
TGTGCCAGCAGTGATGCCGACAGGGTCACCGGGGAGCTGTTTTTT
CASSDADRVTGELFF
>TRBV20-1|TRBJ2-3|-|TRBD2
TGCAGTGCTAGGAGCGAGCGGGAGGGAATAGATACGCAGTATTTT
CSARSEREGIDTQYF